The 23 T cell receptor beta chains reported below all come from one sample, sequenced in a study of response to subunit inactivated influenza vaccine. TCRdb fed the RT-PCR reads into MiXCR, producing one record per CDR3 protein. Altogether 150,000 or so distinct CDR3 sequences are present, about 10% being singletons, with the ten largest covering roughly a third. The material was CD8+ T cells sorted from PBMCs, obtained less than 25 months after vaccination. These receptors were taken from a man between 50 and 69 years old who received an inactivated influenza vaccine.

This clonotype was counted only a few times. V usage is TRBV20-1 and J usage is TRBJ2-2; 9 nucleotides line up with TRBD1. The CDR3 totals 16 residues. V dropped 6 bases and J dropped 6; count of bases not matched to a gene: 14. Germline assignment: CDR1 DFQATT and CDR2 SNEGSKA (reference sequence). The CDR3 DNA reads TGCAGTGCCATAGTCGTCCGGACAGGGGATCCCGGGGAGCTGTTTTTT. Translation gives CSAIVVRTGDPGELFF.

The V and J genes are TRBV20-1 and TRBJ2-5; 7 bases are a match to TRBD2. Germline V gene data show CDR1 as DFQATT and CDR2 as SNEGSKA (reference sequence). This CDR3 is built from 15 residues. Germline trimming cut 3 bases from V and 4 bases from J; bases unmatched to any gene: 11. CDR3 residues: CSASVLAGAGETQYF. Written as DNA, the CDR3 is TGCAGTGCTAGCGTATTAGCGGGCGCGGGAGAGACCCAGTACTTC.

This clonotype was recorded a few times. The chain uses TRBV5-1 and TRBJ2-3; D is unclear. CDR1 and CDR2 (germline): SGHRS, YFSETQ. CDR3 length: 13 residues. The germline V and J ends were trimmed by 4 bases and 2 bases, with 8 bases remaining between them. CDR3 in DNA: TGCGCCAGCAGCAGACTTATCACAGATACGCAGTATTTT. This codes for CASSRLITDTQYF. The entire variable domain, with the rest obtained from reference TRBV5-1 and TRBJ2-3, is as follows: KAGVTQTPRYLIKTRGQQVTLSCSPISGHRSVSWYQQTPGQGLQFLFEYFSETQRNKGNFPGRFSGRQFSNSRSEMNVSTLELGDSALYLCASSRLITDTQYFGPGTRLTVL.

This clonotype was counted between two and nine times. The chain recombines TRBV9 with TRBJ1-2, with D maybe TRBD1 (5 bases). The CDR3 is 12 amino acids. Germline V gene sequence: CDR1 SGDLS, CDR2 YYNGEE. Between the trimmed V and J ends, which lost 3 bases and 7 bases, there was a span of 10 bases. The CDR3 here is CASSGDGGGYTF. The CDR3 DNA follows: TGTGCCAGCAGCGGAGATGGGGGTGGCTACACCTTC.

Many counts were recorded for this clonotype. V usage is TRBV29-1 and J usage is TRBJ1-3; D is ambiguous. V was pared by 3 bases and J by 3 bases, with 12 bases between. The V gene's germline CDR1 is SQVTM and CDR2 ANQGSEA. The CDR3 has 14 residues. CDR3 loop: CSVDQELSGNTIYF. The CDR3, as DNA: TGCAGCGTTGACCAGGAGTTAAGTGGAAACACCATATATTTT.

A few counts support this clonotype. The chain employs TRBV20-1 and TRBJ2-7, with TRBD1 identical over 9 bases. From germline, CDR1 is DFQATT and CDR2 SNEGSKA (reference sequence). The CDR3 loop spans 13 amino acids. Unmatched junction bases numbered 7, after V lost 6 bases and J lost 4 bases. The CDR3 DNA follows: TGCAGTGCCAGCACAGGGGGCTGGTACGAGCAGTACTTC. Amino acids: CSASTGGWYEQYF.

The chain employs TRBV27 and TRBJ2-2; 11 nucleotides line up with TRBD2. Germline-derived CDR1 and CDR2 are MNHEY and SMNVEV (reference sequence). V was pared by 8 bases and J by 6 bases, with 14 bases of the junction left unmatched. There are 17 residues in the CDR3. The CDR3 loop reads CASALLAGDGVAGELFF. CDR3 nucleotides: TGTGCCAGCGCGTTACTAGCGGGAGATGGGGTTGCCGGGGAGCTGTTTTTT.

A few counts support this clonotype. The chain combines TRBV12-3 or TRBV12-4 with TRBJ2-1; tentatively, D is TRBD1 (6 bases). The CDR3 is 14 amino acids. The V and J ends lost 5 bases and 4 bases respectively, with 12 bases between them. CDR3 sequence reads: CASSLKGQYNEQFF. The CDR3 coding sequence is TGTGCCAGCAGTCTAAAAGGACAGTACAATGAGCAGTTCTTC.

In this sample, this clonotype turned up a few times. The rearrangement joins TRBV7-9 to TRBJ2-5; D may be TRBD1 or TRBD2 (5 bases each). The CDR3 covers 13 residues. CDR1 SEHNR and CDR2 FQNEAQ come from the germline V gene (reference sequence). V was shortened by 6 bases and J by 2 bases, with 10 bases between the two germline ends. As DNA, the CDR3 is TGTGCCAGCAGAACGGGACCACAAGAGACCCAGTACTTC. This codes for CASRTGPQETQYF.

This clonotype was seen at least ten times. The gene calls are TRBV29-1 and TRBJ2-7; D possibly corresponds to TRBD2 (7 bases). CDR1 is SQVTM and CDR2 is ANQGSEA in the germline V gene. CDR3 size: 15 residues. V was shortened by 1 base and J by 2 bases, with 15 bases between the two germline ends. CDR3 DNA sequence: TGCAGCGTTGAAGTCTTAGGGGGGGCCGCCTACGAGCAGTACTTC. It codes for CSVEVLGGAAYEQYF.

This clonotype was recorded a few times. This rearrangement joins TRBV6-1 to TRBJ2-1, with D perhaps matching TRBD2 (6 bases). From germline, CDR1 is MNHNS and CDR2 SASEGT. The CDR3 spans 13 residues. V lost 6 bases, J lost 4 bases, and 10 bases lay in between. For the CDR3, the DNA is TGTGCCAGCAGGCGGGACGCATACAATGAGCAGTTCTTC. Translating gives CASRRDAYNEQFF.

This clonotype showed up many times. The chain links TRBV5-6 to TRBJ2-7; D is possibly TRBD2 (6 bases). In germline, CDR1 is SGHDT, CDR2 YYEEEE. The length of the CDR3 is 16 residues. Trimming cost V 4 bases and J 0 bases, with 17 bases left between them. DNA for the CDR3: TGTGCCAGCAGCCCCGTCAGGCGGACTACCTCCTACGAGCAGTACTTC. Its protein product is CASSPVRRTTSYEQYF.

This clonotype was seen a few times. The DNA for the CDR3 is TGCGCCAGCAGCCGAGGGGGACTAACAATTTACAATGAGCAGTTCTTC. It encodes CASSRGGLTIYNEQFF. The chain links TRBV4-3 to TRBJ2-1; D might be TRBD2 (7 bases). V gave up 4 bases and J gave up 4 bases, with 17 bases separating them. The germline gives CDR1 LGHNA, CDR2 YSLEER. CDR3 length: 16 amino acids.

This clonotype was counted only a few times. The V call is TRBV12-3 or TRBV12-4, the J call TRBJ1-2, with 7 bases identical to TRBD1. The CDR3 spans 16 residues. The junction had 11 bases not matched to a gene; V was cut back by 6 bases and J by 1 base. Written as DNA, the CDR3 is TGTGCCAGCAGGGAAGAAAAGGGGGCATATAACTATGGCTACACCTTC. Translation gives CASREEKGAYNYGYTF.

In its sample, this clonotype was seen many times. This chain connects TRBV24-1 to TRBJ2-2; 10 bases are a match to TRBD1. This CDR3 spans 16 amino acids. CDR1 and CDR2 from the germline V gene are KGHDR and SFDVKD. Germline trimming cut 5 bases from V and 5 bases from J; bases unmatched to any gene: 7. CDR3 sequence: CATSVSTGGITGELFF. The CDR3 nucleotides are TGTGCCACCAGTGTTTCGACAGGGGGCATAACCGGGGAGCTGTTTTTT.

This clonotype has a handful of counts. V usage is TRBV7-9 and J usage is TRBJ1-3; D gene ambiguous. With 4 bases removed from V and 3 bases from J, the gap between germline ends came to 7 bases. This CDR3 spans 13 amino acids. In germline, CDR1 is SEHNR, CDR2 FQNEAQ (reference sequence). The CDR3 sequence is CASSSGFGNTIYF. The DNA of the CDR3 is TGTGCCAGCAGCTCGGGGTTTGGAAACACCATATATTTT. The variable domain in full, with the rest retrieved from reference TRBV7-9 and TRBJ1-3, is DTGVSQNPRHKITKRGQNVTFRCDPISEHNRLYWYRQTLGQGPEFLTYFQNEAQLEKSRLLSDRFSAERPKGSFSTLEIQRTEQGDSAMYLCASSSGFGNTIYFGEGSWLTVV.

This clonotype occurred many times. The chain is built from TRBV7-9 and TRBJ2-1; a possible D gene is TRBD2 (5 bases). Trimming shortened V by 2 bases and J by 8 bases, and 7 bases separated the two germline ends. This CDR3 is built from 12 residues. Germline V lookup: CDR1 SEHNR, CDR2 FQNEAQ (reference sequence). CDR3 in amino acids: CASSLFSDEQFF. As DNA, the CDR3 is TGTGCCAGCAGCTTATTTAGCGATGAGCAGTTCTTC.

This clonotype showed up just a few times. The chain joins TRBV12-3 or TRBV12-4 to TRBJ2-3, with a tentative D call TRBD1 (5 bases). Trimming shortened V by 3 bases and J by 7 bases, and 11 bases separated the two germline ends. The CDR3 has 13 amino acids. CDR3 loop: CASSFSGPYTQYF. The CDR3 nucleotides read TGTGCCAGCAGTTTTTCAGGGCCCTATACGCAGTATTTT.

This clonotype was counted ten times or more. V usage is TRBV4-2 and J usage is TRBJ2-4, with D perhaps TRBD1 (6 bases). The length of the CDR3 is 17 residues. Trimming pared 0 bases from V and 3 bases from J, leaving 15 bases between. Germline V gene lookup returns CDR1 LGHNA and CDR2 YNFKEQ. CDR3 amino acids: CASSQELGATDKNIQYF. CDR3 nucleotides: TGTGCCAGCAGCCAAGAGTTGGGGGCCACCGACAAAAACATTCAGTACTTC.

This rearrangement joins TRBV29-1 to TRBJ2-1, with D possibly being TRBD2 (6 bases). Germline loops: CDR1 SQVTM, CDR2 ANQGSEA. The CDR3 is made up of 14 amino acids. Trimming took 1 base from V and 1 from J, leaving 8 bases between them. The CDR3 region has the DNA TGCAGCGTTGAAGGGGGGACTTCCTACAATGAGCAGTTCTTC. Its translation: CSVEGGTSYNEQFF.

This clonotype was recorded at least ten times. This sequence joins TRBV10-3 and TRBJ2-1, with TRBD2 identical over 10 bases. The V segment lost 1 base and the J segment 8 bases; nucleotides outside the gene matches: 5. Germline V gene data show CDR1 as ENHRY and CDR2 as SYGVKD. The CDR3 is 15 residues long. The CDR3 DNA reads TGTGCCATCAGTGAGTTGGCTAGCGGGAGCGATGAGCAGTTCTTC. It is translated as CAISELASGSDEQFF.

This clonotype appeared many times. J is TRBJ2-1 and V is TRBV12-3 or TRBV12-4; D gene ambiguous. V was shortened by 5 bases and J by 8 bases, with 10 bases between the two germline ends. The CDR3 runs 12 residues. In DNA form, the CDR3 reads TGTGCCAGCAGTACTCCTGTGGATGAGCAGTTCTTC. Protein: CASSTPVDEQFF.

The V gene is TRBV7-2, the J gene TRBJ1-3, with TRBD1 matching 8 bases. J gave up 2 bases and V 5 bases, and 5 bases lay outside the gene matches. Germline V lookup: CDR1 SGHTA, CDR2 FQGNSA. The CDR3 is 15 amino acids. The CDR3 here is CASSRDRGAGNTIYF. The DNA for the CDR3 is TGTGCCAGCAGCCGAGACAGGGGAGCTGGAAACACCATATATTTT.